These T cell receptor beta chains were read from a single sample in a study of blood T cell repertoires in COVID-19. Clones were read by immunoSEQ multiplex PCR, and TCRdb kept only the in-frame ones, dropping some. This sample has roughly 240,000 clones, with almost 85% found just once. The sample was peripheral blood. The receptor source for this set is a man aged 50-59 years with COVID-19, enrolled during active disease. Each CDR3 is given with its conserved first and last residue. D genes are given only for firm matches. Only some rows state a clone size, as once, few, many or a class for expanded clones.

clone_size	j_call	d_call	v_call	cdr3_length	cdr3_nt	cdr3_aa
few	TRBJ2-7	.	TRBV6-5	14	TGTGCCAGCAGGACGGACTTCAGCTCCTACGAGCAGTACTTC	CASRTDFSSYEQYF
.	TRBJ1-2	.	TRBV18	14	TGTGCCAGCTCATCTATCTCAGGTTCTTATGGCTACACCTTC	CASSSISGSYGYTF
.	TRBJ2-3	TRBD1	TRBV18	19	TGTGCCAGCTCACCGATCGGGACAGGGCTCCTTGCTAGCACAGATACGCAGTATTTT	CASSPIGTGLLASTDTQYF
.	TRBJ2-7	TRBD1	TRBV5-6	15	TGTGCCAGCAGCTTGGGTCAGGGGGCAACCTACGAGCAGTACTTC	CASSLGQGATYEQYF
.	TRBJ2-3	.	TRBV6-1	16	TGTGCCAGCAGTGGTCATGCGGGGGCCAGCACAGATACGCAGTATTTT	CASSGHAGASTDTQYF
once	TRBJ2-7	TRBD1	TRBV27	12	TGTGCCAGCAGTTTCTCGGACAGGGGGCTGATCTTC	CASSFSDRGLIF
.	TRBJ1-4	TRBD1	TRBV10-3	15	TGTGCCATCAGTGAGAGCCAGGGGGCAAGGGAAAAACTGTTTTTT	CAISESQGAREKLFF
.	TRBJ2-2	.	TRBV2	13	TGTGCCAGCAGCCGCGACTCCGCCGGGGAGCTGTTTTTT	CASSRDSAGELFF
few	TRBJ2-3	TRBD2	TRBV6-5	15	TGTGCCAGCAGAAGACTAGCGGGGGACACAGATACGCAGTATTTT	CASRRLAGDTDTQYF
.	TRBJ2-3	TRBD2	TRBV13	17	TGTGCCAGCAGCTCTAATCCGGGACTAGCAGACACAGATACGCAGTATTTT	CASSSNPGLADTDTQYF
once	TRBJ1-2	TRBD1	TRBV4-1	15	TGCGCCAGCACCTTACGACAGGGGGAAAACTATGGCTACACCTTC	CASTLRQGENYGYTF
.	TRBJ2-5	.	TRBV9	15	TGTGCCAGCAGCGTAAGGAGGGGGCCTTTAGAGACCCAGTACTTC	CASSVRRGPLETQYF
once	TRBJ2-1	TRBD2	TRBV18	17	TGTGCCAGCTCACCACCGTTAGCGGGGAGCTCCTACAATGAGCAGTTCTTC	CASSPPLAGSSYNEQFF
once	TRBJ2-3	TRBD2	TRBV4-2	16	TGTGCCAGCAGCCAAGAAAAAGCGGGGGGGCCAGATACGCAGTATTTT	CASSQEKAGGPDTQYF
.	TRBJ1-4	.	TRBV5-4	13	TGTGCCAGCAGCTTGGCCGGGAATGAAAAACTGTTTTTT	CASSLAGNEKLFF
once	TRBJ1-6	.	TRBV6-1	16	TGTGCCAGCAGTGAAACTTGGAGCTCCTATAATTCACCCCTCCACTTT	CASSETWSSYNSPLHF
once	TRBJ2-1	TRBD1	TRBV6-5	14	TGTGCCAGCAATACCGGACAGGGGGACAATGAGCAGTTCTTC	CASNTGQGDNEQFF
.	TRBJ1-1	TRBD1	TRBV7-4	20	TGTGCCAGCAGCCCCTGCCCTGGACAGGGATTGAGCTGGCCTCACACTGAAGCTTTCTTT	CASSPCPGQGLSWPHTEAFF
.	TRBJ1-2	TRBD1	TRBV29-1	12	TGCAGCGTCGCGGACAGGGACTATGGCTACACCTTC	CSVADRDYGYTF
.	TRBJ2-5	TRBD1	TRBV5-1	14	TGCGCCAGCAGCTTGGCCAGGGGGTTAGAGACCCAGTACTTC	CASSLARGLETQYF
.	TRBJ2-1	TRBD1	TRBV7-9	16	TGTGCCAGCACCCCACCCGGGACAGGGGACTACAATGAGCAGTTCTTC	CASTPPGTGDYNEQFF
.	TRBJ1-6	.	TRBV11-2	15	TGTGCCAGCAGCTTAAGGGGCAGTCTCAATTCACCCCTCCACTTT	CASSLRGSLNSPLHF